What follows is one T cell receptor (beta chain) and its context. The target antigen is unknown. V lost 1 base to trimming and J lost 1 base, with 4 bases between them. Germline CDR1 is SEHNR and CDR2 is FQNEAQ (reference sequence). The CDR3 has 13 amino acids. Libraries were prepared by immunoSEQ multiplex PCR; TCRdb keeps only in-frame clonotypes and omits some of them. The profile shows around 92,000 clones, about 89% of them singletons. These data originate in a study of T cell responses to AZD1222 COVID-19 vaccine. Study-level information: It was second doses at about 4 or about 12 weeks that were pooled.

Study-wide points: Seropositive status at baseline applied to only a handful of AZD1222 recipients. Across the whole spike, CD4 TCRs peaked at regions 160-218 and 743-854.

The chain combines TRBV7-9 with TRBJ1-1; D is unclear. The sequence was collected from an adult in good health. This sample comprised peripheral blood, obtained on day 0 of AZD1222 vaccination. CDR3 amino acids: CASSLEANTEAFF. The CDR3 bases are TGTGCCAGCAGCTTAGAGGCGAACACTGAAGCTTTCTTT.